One TCR beta chain is described in this entry. As yet, its antigen is unknown. This specimen belongs to a study of T cell repertoires in cytomegalovirus infection. Study at large: Both a matching HLA type and CMV infection were indicated by public TCR beta signatures.

Study-wide results and limits: Within the response measured ex vivo, HLA-C-restricted CMV-specific TCR beta clonotypes were dominant. Frequencies of public TCR beta families were cumulated, and this identified carriers of CMV plus the relevant HLA.

Germline V CDR1 and CDR2: SGHNT, YYREEE (reference sequence). This CDR3 is built from 14 residues. V lost 5 bases and J lost 3; bases outside the gene matches: 2. Each CDR3 protein is one row after TCRdb ran MiXCR on the reads. The data show some 400,000 distinct CDR3 sequences, with approximately 31% seen just once and roughly an eighth held by the top ten. This chain links TRBV5-4 with TRBJ2-1, with 10 nucleotides matching TRBD2. The sample taken for sequencing was PBMCs. This receptor was obtained from a human donor in good health (CMV status not recorded). Some clones in this sample may be carry-over from other donors' samples. This CDR3 reads CASRIAGGYNEQFF. The CDR3 DNA reads as TGTGCCAGCAGAATAGCGGGGGGCTACAATGAGCAGTTCTTC.